The 10 T cell receptor beta chains given below trace back to one sample, sequenced in a study of a mutant IDH1 vaccine in newly diagnosed glioma (dated by TCRdb to the early 2020s). The library was obtained by the immunoSEQ multiplex PCR assay. What TCRdb holds here is the immuneACCESS table cut down to in-frame rearrangements. Part of the clones is not present; checked against another copy, under half of the missing clones reflect an unresolved V gene, and the others are unexplained. The sample data list roughly 48,000 clones, and roughly nine tenths of these were observed just once. The ten largest clones capture roughly 2.3% of the sample. Taken with the paper, the label for time point translates to: week 11, during vaccination. Each vaccine dose was 300 ug of a 20-mer mutant IDH1 peptide in Montanide, given subcutaneously with topical imiquimod. These receptors' targets are unknown. The sequencing here drew on PBMCs, taken from a glioma patient whose treatment included an IDH1 peptide vaccine. These receptor sequences come from a man over 45 with glioma.

The count of this clone is one. The rearrangement joins TRBV30 to TRBJ2-1, with a tentative D call TRBD2 (6 bases). The CDR3 covers 17 residues. Germline V gene sequence: CDR1 GTSNPN, CDR2 SVGIG (reference sequence). Trimming removed 4 bases from V and 4 bases from J, with 23 bases in between. The CDR3 bases are TGTGCCTGGACTCATCCAGCGGGCAGAGTGGATTACAATGAGCAGTTCTTC. Protein sequence: CAWTHPAGRVDYNEQFF.

The chain couples TRBV4-2 to TRBJ1-4; no clear D. There are 17 residues in the CDR3. V lost 0 bases and J 2 bases, leaving 13 bases between the germline ends. Germline CDR1 and CDR2: LGHNA and YNFKEQ. CDR3 DNA: TGTGCCAGCAGCCAAGATGTCGGTTCTGGCACTAATGAAAAACTGTTTTTT. Translation: CASSQDVGSGTNEKLFF.

The chain carries TRBV7-9 and TRBJ2-2, with D perhaps TRBD2 (6 bases). The CDR3 has 16 amino acids. Germline values: CDR1 SEHNR, CDR2 FQNEAQ (reference sequence). The V gene lost 6 bases and the J gene lost 2 bases, with 16 bases spanning the gap. CDR3 sequence reads: CASRFPGAKNTGELFF. In nucleotides, the CDR3 is TGTGCCAGCAGATTTCCGGGAGCTAAAAACACCGGGGAGCTGTTTTTT.

The DNA for the CDR3 is TGCGCCAGCAGTCAATTCGGCCGGGACAGGGGACCCTACGAGCAGTACTTC. It is translated as CASSQFGRDRGPYEQYF. V and J are TRBV23-1 and TRBJ2-7, with 10 bases matching TRBD1. TRBV23-1 is filed as an ORF, its function uncertain. The CDR3 sequence is 17 residues long. V trimming: 1 base; J trimming: 2 bases; junction bases outside the gene matches: 8.

This clone was detected once. The CDR3, as DNA: TGTGCCAGCAGCCCCGGACTAGCGGGGGGGTACAATGAGCAGTTCTTC. Translated: CASSPGLAGGYNEQFF. V and J are TRBV4-2 and TRBJ2-1, with 15 bases fitting TRBD2. Germline V lookup: CDR1 LGHNA, CDR2 YNFKEQ. V lost 4 bases, J lost 4 bases, and 2 bases stayed unmatched. The length of the CDR3 is 16 residues.

Turning to this clone: This sample includes further DNA sequences coding for the same CDR3. The chain couples TRBV19 to TRBJ2-5, with 7 bases identical to TRBD1. The germline CDR1 and CDR2 sequences are LNHDA and SQIVND (reference sequence). The CDR3 consists of 13 residues. The trim removed 1 base at V and 4 bases at J, leaving 0 bases unmatched. CDR3 loop: CASSIAGGETQYF. DNA of the CDR3: TGTGCCAGTAGTATAGCAGGGGGAGAGACCCAGTACTTC.

The chain employs TRBV5-5 and TRBJ1-1, with D unresolved. The germline V gene has CDR1 SGHKS and CDR2 YYEKEE (reference sequence). Trimming removed 1 base from V and 14 bases from J, with 18 bases in between. This CDR3 is built from 13 residues. The chain's CDR3 is CASSLLIEGGGFF. The DNA for the CDR3 is TGTGCCAGCAGCTTGTTAATTGAGGGCGGTGGGTTCTTT.

The V call is TRBV28, the J call TRBJ1-2; perhaps TRBD1 as D (5 bases). Germline loops: CDR1 MDHEN, CDR2 SYDVKM. The V end lost 2 bases, the J end lost 4 bases, and 14 bases lay between the germline ends. The CDR3 loop spans 15 amino acids. CDR3 sequence reads: CASSLGGDLGYGYTF. For the CDR3, the DNA is TGTGCCAGCAGTTTAGGGGGGGATCTCGGCTATGGCTACACCTTC.

V gene TRBV4-3 combines with J gene TRBJ1-5, with D unresolved. The germline gives CDR1 LGHNA, CDR2 YSLEER. V lost 0 bases and J 5 bases, leaving 5 bases between the germline ends. The CDR3 sequence is 13 residues long. The CDR3: CASSQERDQPQHF. The CDR3 nucleotides are TGCGCCAGCAGCCAAGAAAGGGATCAGCCCCAGCATTTT.

This clone was counted once. The gene calls are TRBV19 and TRBJ2-7; D call uncertain. The germline V gene encodes CDR1 LNHDA and CDR2 SQIVND (reference sequence). This CDR3 comprises 8 residues. CDR3 DNA sequence: TGTGCAAGCTACGAGCAGTACTTC. This encodes CASYEQYF.